Detailed here is one T cell receptor (beta chain). Its antigen is unknown. No much larger clone is present one base from it, and per-base qualities are unavailable. Library preparation used multiplex PCR. Sequenced using an Illumina HiSeq 4000. iRepertoire HTBI primers and Arm-PCR amplification of CDR3 regions were used to construct TCR beta libraries. PCR products were gel purified before sequencing. The published analysis was carried out like this. Across samples, 60 to 75 TRBV and 13 to 15 TRBJ segments were identified and used for gene usage analysis of CDR3 amino acid clonotypes. COPE and FqMerger were used to merge filtered high-quality paired reads into contigs. BLAST was used to align contigs to the IMGT TRBV, TRBD and TRBJ reference genes, and CDR3 was defined following IMGT. Any clonotype with a frequency above 0.1% was counted as a highly expanded clone. Shannon entropy served as the measure of repertoire diversity, while the Gini coefficient captured V-J evenness. A clonotype was considered public if more than one individual shared it. TCRdb reran the public reads through fastp at Q25 and MiXCR, keeping productive beta chains. Rows are combined by CDR3 protein, so each entry shows the most common genes and DNA. V and J calls and clone size were set by TCRdb, not the authors. The sample includes 350,000 to 400,000 distinct CDR3 sequences, with around a sixth observed a single time. Roughly 20% of the sample rests with the top ten.

The sample's time point label, decoded: newly diagnosed GD, antithyroid drugs for less than 3 months. RNA was extracted from PBMCs in TRIzol for both TCR sequencing and RNA sequencing. The diagnosis of Graves' disease followed American Thyroid Association guidelines. Recruitment of patients was carried out at an endocrinology department in Xi'an, China. From each patient, 7.5 to 10 milliliters of peripheral blood was collected into an EDTA anticoagulant tube. Ficoll Paque Plus density gradient separation was used to isolate PBMCs, and no further T cell sorting was done. An Agilent 2100 Bioanalyzer and agarose gel were used to assess RNA quality, and a NanoDrop 2000 was used to measure RNA concentration. This sample was taken from a study of regulatory T cells in long-lasting Graves disease (TCRdb year 2021). Regarding the complete study: Newly diagnosed Graves' disease patients had taken antithyroid drugs for less than 3 months. Peripheral blood TCR sequencing and RNA sequencing compared persistent Graves' disease patients with newly diagnosed Graves' disease patients. The study took place in China and was registered as a clinical trial. A total of roughly 33 samples were covered by TCR sequencing, comprising around 13 persistent and around 20 newly diagnosed Graves' disease patients.

The paper's findings and limits, for the study overall: Persistent patients shared more public clonotypes among themselves (around 3,000) than newly diagnosed patients did (about 970). The study examined only peripheral blood because the primary lesion, thyroid tissue, could not be accessed. The authors acknowledged the small sample size as a limitation that may reduce accuracy. Sequencing and analysis were limited to the TCR beta chain. Persistent Graves' disease patients showed lower TCR Shannon entropy and fewer highly expanded clones than newly diagnosed patients, suggesting clonal expansion.

The sample was peripheral blood mononuclear cells (PBMCs), taken at new diagnosis, from a patient treated with antithyroid drugs. The origin of this receptor is a female donor with Graves disease.

The nucleotide sequence is TGTGCCAGCACTGGACTAGCGGAAGAGACCCAGTACTTC. It codes for CASTGLAEETQYF. Recombination linked TRBV2 to TRBJ2-5; TRBD2 lines up with 10 middle nucleotides. The germline V gene sets CDR1 to SNHLY and CDR2 to FYNNEI. V lost 7 bases and J lost 3 bases, and the count of bases not matched to a germline gene is 2. Including cysteine and phenylalanine, the CDR3 has 13 amino acids. The entry retains the CDR3 DNA only, 39 bases that are in frame from base 1.